The sequence of this TCR beta chain was determined in a study of human T cells and chemical hapten exposure. Study summary: Weekly diphenylcyclopropenone doses were given to patients' scalps across the approximately 24-week study. Regarding the study as a whole: Counts of expanded TCRs at PT1 were positively correlated with patch test score. Expanded TCRs clustered into significantly more large CDR3 similarity groups than controls, the analysis revealed.

Concerning this clonotype itself: Its antigen is not known. A read error may account for a junction end that differs from germline.

Sample time point: patch test 3, about 24 weeks after DPC sensitization. Indicated treatment: therapeutic diphenylcyclopropenone sensitization with weekly scalp DPC. Each donor was an alopecia patient between 18 and 70 years of age who qualified for DPC. CDR3 length equals 14 residues. Germline CDR1 reads DFQATT; CDR2 reads SNEGSKA (reference sequence). Using its own MiXCR run on the RACE reads, TCRdb lists one record per CDR3 protein. Of 190,000 or so distinct CDR3 sequences in the sample, under 30% were seen once. The source of this sequence is a woman aged 35 to 49 with alopecia areata. Some clones in this sample may be carry-over from other donors' samples. The sample consisted of whole blood, taken in connection with sensitization to the hapten diphenylcyclopropenone (DPC). V and J are TRBV20-1 and TRBJ2-5; maybe TRBD2 (6 bases). CDR3 nucleotide sequence: TGCAGTGCTACCCGGGGAGGAGGACGCCCCGTGGGGCACTTC. Translation: CSATRGGGRPVGHF.